The sample holds a few counts of the clone carrying this TCR beta chain. The antigen remains unidentified. Germline V CDR1 and CDR2: LGHNA, YSLEER. The ends lost 0 bases at V and 10 bases at J; junction bases unmatched: 3. The length of the CDR3 is 13 residues. This table comes from immunoSEQ multiplex PCR, and its TCRdb copy is limited to in-frame clones, with some not included. The table has around 80,000 clones, around 87% seen once. This sample stems from a study of OX40 agonist ivuxolimab in advanced cancers. Overall study: Each patient was given ivuxolimab into a vein every 2 weeks, at 0.01 to 10 mg/kg. The dose-escalation group included hepatocellular carcinoma, melanoma, renal cell carcinoma and head and neck cancer.

Study observations and caveats: At 0.1 to 3.0 mg/kg, CD4+ and CD8+ blood T cells expanded clonally by week 6. Expanded peripheral T cells had an undetermined antigen specificity.

The sample consisted of CD4+ or CD8+ T cells sorted from blood, taken in a trial of the OX40 agonist ivuxolimab. The rearrangement links TRBV4-3 to TRBJ1-1; 9 bases are a match to TRBD1. The origin of this receptor is an adult with an advanced solid tumor such as melanoma, head and neck, liver or kidney cancer. Here the CDR3 DNA reads TGCGCCAGCAGCCAAGAGCGGGACAGGGCAGCTTTCTTT. Protein product: CASSQERDRAAFF.